This T cell receptor (beta chain) emerged from a study of cytomegalovirus exposure and HLA in healthy donors. About the research overall: Unique TCRs from HLA-typed donors, around 79 million of them, were held in an early data release.

Regarding donors, all were healthy bone marrow donors. PCR primers comprised 60 Vbeta and 13 Jbeta primers. Some clones are missing from TCRdb's copy, which holds only in-frame ones; the method was immunoSEQ multiplex PCR. The data contain fewer than 150,000 clones, about three quarters of them singletons. As regards this clone: Its antigen is as yet unknown.

General study results and limits: A later analysis showed that HLA-associated TCR beta chains had undergone more clonal expansion than equally common others. In a later analysis, V- and J-gene trimming of beta chains associated with a DCLRE1C missense variant, replicated independently.

The source material was PBMCs. The sequence was collected from a woman aged 35 to 49 in good health and CMV-seropositive.

The CDR3 DNA is TGTGCCAGCTCACCAGAGGGGACAGGAGGAACGCTGTACTTC. Encoded protein: CASSPEGTGGTLYF. The chain joins TRBV18 to TRBJ2-7; 8 nucleotides align to TRBD1. Germline trimming cut 2 bases from V and 12 bases from J; bases unmatched to any gene: 12. This CDR3 comprises 14 residues. The germline CDR1 and CDR2 sequences are KGHSH and LQKENI.